This TCR beta chain was sequenced during a study of cytomegalovirus exposure and HLA in healthy donors. PCR employed 60 Vbeta and 13 Jbeta primers. The repertoire was sequenced with immunoSEQ multiplex PCR; TCRdb's copy has only in-frame clones and lacks some. The sample includes some 150,000 clones, about four fifths seen only once; the top ten take 4% to 5.5%. With V trimmed by 6 bases and J by 8 bases, 18 bases remained unmatched. The CDR3 sequence is 17 residues long. Germline lookup yields CDR1 SGDLS and CDR2 YYNGEE. The chain couples TRBV9 to TRBJ2-1; 9 nucleotides align to TRBD1. The TCR comes from a man younger than 45 in good health and CMV-seronegative. Sequencing was carried out using PBMCs. The CDR3 sequence: CASNTLPDRGSDYEQFF. CDR3 sequence (DNA): TGTGCCAGCAACACCCTCCCGGACAGGGGCTCGGACTATGAGCAGTTCTTC. Using reference TRBV9 and TRBJ2-1 for the parts outside the CDR3, the full variable domain is DSGVTQTPKHLITATGQRVTLRCSPRSGDLSVYWYQQSLDQGLQFLIQYYNGEERAKGNILERFSAQQFPDLHSELNLSSLELGDSALYFCASNTLPDRGSDYEQFFGPGTRLTVL.